Below, one T cell receptor beta chain is given with its context. Its antigen remains unknown. TCRdb's copy holds only in-frame clones and misses some; the assay was immunoSEQ multiplex PCR. This sample carries about 69,000 clones, 75% to 90% of them seen once, and the ten largest clones take around 1.6%. This record comes from a study of siplizumab effects on memory and regulatory T cells. Study observations and caveats: Alloreactive sequences traceable to unstimulated CD4+ memory cells declined significantly under siplizumab. A major contribution to the alloresponse seemed to be made by naive T cells, which seemed more diverse than memory cells. In siplizumab conditions, mappable alloreactive CD4+ clones averaged about 63% Treg-derived, against under 30% in controls. Unstimulated subsets accounted for the mapping of only a minor share of the clones that were alloreactive.

V was shortened by 0 bases and J by 4 bases, with 11 bases between the two germline ends. CDR1 and CDR2 (germline): SGDLS, YYNGEE. The CDR3 sequence is 15 residues long. This TCR came from a human donor in good health. The chain is built from TRBV9 and TRBJ1-5, with a possible D match to TRBD1 (5 bases). The sample taken for sequencing was Tregs sorted from blood. CDR3: CASSVDGHLNQPQHF. CDR3 DNA: TGTGCCAGCAGCGTAGATGGACACCTGAATCAGCCCCAGCATTTT.